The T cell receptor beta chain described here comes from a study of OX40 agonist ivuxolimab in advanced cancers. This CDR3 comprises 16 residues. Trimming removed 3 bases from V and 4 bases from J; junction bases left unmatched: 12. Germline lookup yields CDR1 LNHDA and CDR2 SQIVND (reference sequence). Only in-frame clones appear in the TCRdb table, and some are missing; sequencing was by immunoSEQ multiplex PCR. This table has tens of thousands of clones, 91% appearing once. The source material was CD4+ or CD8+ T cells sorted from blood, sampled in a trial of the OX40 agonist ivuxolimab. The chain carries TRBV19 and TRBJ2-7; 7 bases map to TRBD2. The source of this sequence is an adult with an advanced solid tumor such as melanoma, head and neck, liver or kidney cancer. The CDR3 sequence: CASSIEGGGRGYEQYF. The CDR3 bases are TGTGCCAGTAGTATTGAGGGAGGCGGGAGAGGTTACGAGCAGTACTTC.